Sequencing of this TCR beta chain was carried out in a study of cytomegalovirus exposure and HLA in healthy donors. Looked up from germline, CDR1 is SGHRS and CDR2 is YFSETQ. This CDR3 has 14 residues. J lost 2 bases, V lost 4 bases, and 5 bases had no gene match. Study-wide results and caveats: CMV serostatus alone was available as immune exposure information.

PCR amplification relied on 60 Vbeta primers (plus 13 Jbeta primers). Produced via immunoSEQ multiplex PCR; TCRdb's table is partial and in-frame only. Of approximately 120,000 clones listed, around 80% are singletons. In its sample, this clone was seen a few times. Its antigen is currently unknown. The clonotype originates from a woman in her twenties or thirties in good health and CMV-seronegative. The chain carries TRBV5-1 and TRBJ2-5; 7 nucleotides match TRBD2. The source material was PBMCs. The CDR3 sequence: CASSPRDYQETQYF. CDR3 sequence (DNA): TGCGCCAGCAGCCCCCGGGACTATCAAGAGACCCAGTACTTC. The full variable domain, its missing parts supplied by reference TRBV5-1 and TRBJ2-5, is KAGVTQTPRYLIKTRGQQVTLSCSPISGHRSVSWYQQTPGQGLQFLFEYFSETQRNKGNFPGRFSGRQFSNSRSEMNVSTLELGDSALYLCASSPRDYQETQYFGPGTRLLVL.